This entry describes one T cell receptor beta chain. What it binds is not known. Germline CDR1 and CDR2: SGHNT and YENEEA. The CDR3 loop spans 19 amino acids. V was clipped by 5 bases and J by 0 bases, with 23 bases between them. The sample is drawn from a study of OX40 agonist ivuxolimab in advanced cancers. In the study overall: Earlier treatment with anti-PD-1, anti-PD-L1 or anti-CTLA-4 was permitted, and roughly 40% had received some.

Regarding the study as a whole: Compared with others, partial responders at 0.1-3.0 mg/kg displayed clonal expansion among the lowest.

The repertoire was sequenced with immunoSEQ multiplex PCR; TCRdb's copy has only in-frame clones and lacks some. The data contain around 30,000 clones, roughly 79% of them singletons. This TCR was sampled from an adult with an advanced solid tumor such as melanoma, head and neck, liver or kidney cancer. The sequencing here drew on CD4+ or CD8+ T cells sorted from blood, taken in a trial of the OX40 agonist ivuxolimab. The V and J genes are TRBV11-3 and TRBJ2-1, with a tentative D call TRBD2 (6 bases). The CDR3 bases are TGTGCCAGCAGCCAGGACTACCTAGGGGAAAAAGCCTCCTACAATGAGCAGTTCTTC. This gives the protein CASSQDYLGEKASYNEQFF. The full variable domain, with the rest looked up from reference TRBV11-3 and TRBJ2-1, is EAGVVQSPRYKIIEKKQPVAFWCNPISGHNTLYWYLQNLGQGPELLIRYENEEAVDDSQLPKDRFSAERLKGVDSTLKIQPAELGDSAVYLCASSQDYLGEKASYNEQFFGPGTRLTVL.